The 5 T cell receptor beta chains below all came from one sample that was sequenced in a study of graft-versus-host responses after intestinal transplantation. Graft samples were processed, releasing intraepithelial and lamina propria lymphocytes. Sequencing used immunoSEQ multiplex PCR; TCRdb keeps in-frame clones, though not all of them. The sample lists 15,000 to 20,000 clones, 75% to 85% occurring once. Sample: ileum tissue, taken 104 days after intestinal transplant. The receptor source for this set is a human patient who received an intestinal transplant, so some T cells may come from the graft donor.

This chain connects TRBV5-1 to TRBJ1-1; the D gene is possibly TRBD1 (5 bases). Trimming shortened V by 2 bases and J by 7 bases, and 9 bases separated the two germline ends. CDR1 and CDR2 (germline): SGHRS, YFSETQ. The CDR3 is made up of 12 amino acids. CDR3 in DNA: TGCGCCAGCAGCTTTGACAGAAGTGAAGCTTTCTTT. Encoded protein: CASSFDRSEAFF.

The rearrangement uses TRBV5-1 and TRBJ2-2; 12 positions agree with TRBD2. V lost 2 bases and J lost 3; bases outside the gene matches: 5. Germline CDR1 reads SGHRS; CDR2 reads YFSETQ. This CDR3 contains 17 residues. CDR3 DNA sequence: TGCGCCAGCAGCTTTACTAGCGGGAGGTGGTACACCGGGGAGCTGTTTTTT. Translation gives CASSFTSGRWYTGELFF.

The chain recombines TRBV6-5 with TRBJ2-7; 9 bases match TRBD2. Trimming at V came to 2 bases and at J to 3 bases, leaving 5 bases not matched to a gene. This CDR3 is 15 amino acids long. Germline assignment: CDR1 MNHEY and CDR2 SVGAGI. The CDR3 DNA reads as TGTGCCAGCAGTTACGCCGATAGCGGGGGCTACGAGCAGTACTTC. Its protein is CASSYADSGGYEQYF.

V is TRBV2 and J is TRBJ2-2; possibly TRBD1 for D (5 bases). This CDR3 spans 15 amino acids. Germline-derived CDR1 and CDR2 are SNHLY and FYNNEI. Deletions cut 6 bases from V and 1 base from J, with 12 bases between. CDR3: CASRGRQRNTGELFF. Here the CDR3 DNA reads TGTGCCAGCAGGGGCCGACAGAGGAACACCGGGGAGCTGTTTTTT.

A few counts support this clone. CDR3 bases: TGTGCCAGCATCCCCAGAGGGTTGAACACTGAAGCTTTCTTT. This translates into CASIPRGLNTEAFF. The chain has TRBV7-2 and TRBJ1-1; D is ambiguous. Germline CDR1 reads SGHTA; CDR2 reads FQGNSA. Trimming left V 7 bases short and J 0 bases short, with 12 bases between. The CDR3 spans 14 residues.